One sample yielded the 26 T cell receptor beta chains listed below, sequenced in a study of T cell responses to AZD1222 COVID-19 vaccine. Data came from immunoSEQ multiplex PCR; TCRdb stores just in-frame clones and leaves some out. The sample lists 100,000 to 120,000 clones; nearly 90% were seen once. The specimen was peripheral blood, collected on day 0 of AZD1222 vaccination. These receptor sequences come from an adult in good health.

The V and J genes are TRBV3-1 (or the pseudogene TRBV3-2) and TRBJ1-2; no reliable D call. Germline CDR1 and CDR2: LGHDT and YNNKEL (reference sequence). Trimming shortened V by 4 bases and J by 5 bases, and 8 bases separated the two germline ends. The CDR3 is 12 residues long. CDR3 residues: CASSPTGYGYTF. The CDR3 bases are TGTGCCAGCAGCCCCACTGGATATGGCTACACCTTC.

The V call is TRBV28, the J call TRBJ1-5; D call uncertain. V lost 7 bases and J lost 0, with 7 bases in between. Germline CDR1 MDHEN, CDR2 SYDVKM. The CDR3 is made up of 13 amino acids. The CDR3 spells CASKSSSNQPQHF. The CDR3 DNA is TGTGCCAGCAAGAGCTCTAGCAATCAGCCCCAGCATTTT.

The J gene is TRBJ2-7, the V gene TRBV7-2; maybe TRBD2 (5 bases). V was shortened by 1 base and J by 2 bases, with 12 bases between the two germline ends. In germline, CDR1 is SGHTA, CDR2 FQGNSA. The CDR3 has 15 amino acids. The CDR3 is CASSLDSRGTYEQYF. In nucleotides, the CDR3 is TGTGCCAGCAGCTTAGACTCACGGGGAACCTACGAGCAGTACTTC.

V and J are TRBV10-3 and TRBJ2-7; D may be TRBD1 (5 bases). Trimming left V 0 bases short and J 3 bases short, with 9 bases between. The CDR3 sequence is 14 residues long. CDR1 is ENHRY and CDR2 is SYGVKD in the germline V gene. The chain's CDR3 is CAISESGRDYEQYF. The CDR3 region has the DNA TGTGCCATCAGTGAGTCTGGCAGGGACTACGAGCAGTACTTC.

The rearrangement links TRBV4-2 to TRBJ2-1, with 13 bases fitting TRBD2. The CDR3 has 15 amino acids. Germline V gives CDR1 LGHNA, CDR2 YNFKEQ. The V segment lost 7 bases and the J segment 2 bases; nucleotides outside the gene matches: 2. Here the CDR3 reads CASTGTSGAYNEQFF. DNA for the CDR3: TGTGCCAGCACTGGGACTAGCGGGGCCTACAATGAGCAGTTCTTC.

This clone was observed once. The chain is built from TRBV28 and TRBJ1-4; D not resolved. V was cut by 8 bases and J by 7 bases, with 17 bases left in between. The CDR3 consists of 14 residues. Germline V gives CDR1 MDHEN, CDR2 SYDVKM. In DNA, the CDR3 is TGTGCCAGCGCCCTCCCGGCGTTAGGTGAAAAACTGTTTTTT. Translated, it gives CASALPALGEKLFF.

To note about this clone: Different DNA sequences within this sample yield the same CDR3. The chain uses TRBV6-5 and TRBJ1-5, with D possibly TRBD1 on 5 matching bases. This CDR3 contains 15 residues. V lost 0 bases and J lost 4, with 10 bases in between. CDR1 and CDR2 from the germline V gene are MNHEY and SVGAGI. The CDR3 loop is CASSYSSGGNQPQHF. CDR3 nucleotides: TGTGCCAGCAGTTACTCGAGCGGGGGAAATCAGCCCCAGCATTTT.

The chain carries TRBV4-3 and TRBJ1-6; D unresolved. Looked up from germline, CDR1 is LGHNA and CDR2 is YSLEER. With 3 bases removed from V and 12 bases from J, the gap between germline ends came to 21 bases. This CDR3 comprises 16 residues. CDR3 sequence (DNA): TGCGCCAGCAGCCACCTCCTCCGGGCCGAAGAGGTACCCCTCCACTTT. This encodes CASSHLLRAEEVPLHF.

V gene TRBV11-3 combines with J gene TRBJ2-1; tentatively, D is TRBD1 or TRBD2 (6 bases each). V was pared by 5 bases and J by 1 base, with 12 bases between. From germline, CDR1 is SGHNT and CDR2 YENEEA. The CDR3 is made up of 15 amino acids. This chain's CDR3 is CASSRGGNSYNEQFF. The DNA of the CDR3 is TGTGCCAGCAGCCGAGGGGGGAATTCCTACAATGAGCAGTTCTTC.

The CDR3 here is CASLGQGRNYGYTF. CDR3 nucleotide sequence: TGTGCCAGCCTGGGACAGGGTCGGAACTATGGCTACACCTTC. The chain links TRBV28 to TRBJ1-2, with 9 bases fitting TRBD1. The CDR3 has 14 amino acids. Germline V gene data show CDR1 as MDHEN and CDR2 as SYDVKM. V trimming: 8 bases; J trimming: 2 bases; junction bases outside the gene matches: 6.

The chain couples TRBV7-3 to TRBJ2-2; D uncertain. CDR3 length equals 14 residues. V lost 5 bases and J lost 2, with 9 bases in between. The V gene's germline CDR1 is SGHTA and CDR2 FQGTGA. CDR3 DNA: TGTGCCAGCAGCCTATCTAGAAACACCGGGGAGCTGTTTTTT. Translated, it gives CASSLSRNTGELFF.

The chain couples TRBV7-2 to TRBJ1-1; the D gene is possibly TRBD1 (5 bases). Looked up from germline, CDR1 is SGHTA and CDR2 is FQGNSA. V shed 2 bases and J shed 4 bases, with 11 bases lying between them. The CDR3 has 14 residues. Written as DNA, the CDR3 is TGTGCCAGCAGCTTAAGTGGGACCCCCACTGAAGCTTTCTTT. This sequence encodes CASSLSGTPTEAFF.

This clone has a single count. CDR3 sequence reads: CASRTASSPLHF. The DNA for the CDR3 is TGTGCCAGTAGGACAGCGTCCTCACCCCTCCACTTT. V usage is TRBV19 and J usage is TRBJ1-6; D perhaps matches TRBD1 (5 bases). Germline V gene lookup returns CDR1 LNHDA and CDR2 SQIVND (reference sequence). Trimming pared 6 bases from V and 10 bases from J, leaving 10 bases between. CDR3 length: 12 amino acids.

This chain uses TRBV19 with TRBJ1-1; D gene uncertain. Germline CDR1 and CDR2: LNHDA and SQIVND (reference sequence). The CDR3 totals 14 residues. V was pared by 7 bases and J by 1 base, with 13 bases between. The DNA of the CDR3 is TGTGCCAGTACTACAAACGTGGGGAACACTGAAGCTTTCTTT. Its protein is CASTTNVGNTEAFF.

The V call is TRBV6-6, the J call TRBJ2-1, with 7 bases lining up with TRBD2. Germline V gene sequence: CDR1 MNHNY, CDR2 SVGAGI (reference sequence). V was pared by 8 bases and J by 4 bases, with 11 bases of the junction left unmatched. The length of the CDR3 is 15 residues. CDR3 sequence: CASSWASGDYNEQFF. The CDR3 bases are TGTGCCAGCTCCTGGGCCAGCGGGGATTACAATGAGCAGTTCTTC.

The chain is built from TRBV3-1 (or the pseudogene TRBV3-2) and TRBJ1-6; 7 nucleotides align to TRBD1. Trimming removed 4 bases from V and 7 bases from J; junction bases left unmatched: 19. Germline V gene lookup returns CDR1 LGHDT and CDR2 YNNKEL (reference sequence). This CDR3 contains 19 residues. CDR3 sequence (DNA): TGTGCCAGCAGCCGCCTCCCGGGACAGATTACGGGTAGGAATTCACCCCTCCACTTT. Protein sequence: CASSRLPGQITGRNSPLHF.

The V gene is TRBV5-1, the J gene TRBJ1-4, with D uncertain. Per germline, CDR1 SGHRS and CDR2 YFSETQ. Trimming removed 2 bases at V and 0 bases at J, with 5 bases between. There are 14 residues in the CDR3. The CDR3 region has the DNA TGCGCCAGCAGCTTACTCTCAACTAATGAAAAACTGTTTTTT. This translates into CASSLLSTNEKLFF.

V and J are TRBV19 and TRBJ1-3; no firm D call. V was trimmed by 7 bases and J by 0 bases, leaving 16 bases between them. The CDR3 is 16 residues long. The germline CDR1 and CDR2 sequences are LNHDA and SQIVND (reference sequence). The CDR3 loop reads CASIPKMSRSGNTIYF. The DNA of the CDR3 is TGTGCCAGTATACCCAAAATGTCACGCTCTGGAAACACCATATATTTT.

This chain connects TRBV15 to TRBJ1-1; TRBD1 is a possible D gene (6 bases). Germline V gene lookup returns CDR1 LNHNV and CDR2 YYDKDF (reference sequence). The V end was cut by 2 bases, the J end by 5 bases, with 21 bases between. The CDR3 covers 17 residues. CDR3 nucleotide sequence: TGTGCCACCAGCAGATCTAAACCCCAGGGGCTGGGGACTGAAGCTTTCTTT. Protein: CATSRSKPQGLGTEAFF.

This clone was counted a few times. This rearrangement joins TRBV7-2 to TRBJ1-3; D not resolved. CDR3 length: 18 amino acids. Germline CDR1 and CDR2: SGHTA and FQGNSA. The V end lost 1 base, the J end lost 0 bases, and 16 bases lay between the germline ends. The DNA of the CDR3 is TGTGCCAGCAGCTTAGTAGTCCCGACGGGGATCTCTGGAAACACCATATATTTT. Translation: CASSLVVPTGISGNTIYF.

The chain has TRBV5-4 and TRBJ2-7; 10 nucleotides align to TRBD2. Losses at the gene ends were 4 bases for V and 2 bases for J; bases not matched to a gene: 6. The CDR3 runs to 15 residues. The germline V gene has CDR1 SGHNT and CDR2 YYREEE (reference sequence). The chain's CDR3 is CASSTGLAEAYEQYF. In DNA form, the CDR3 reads TGTGCCAGCAGCACCGGACTAGCGGAAGCCTACGAGCAGTACTTC.

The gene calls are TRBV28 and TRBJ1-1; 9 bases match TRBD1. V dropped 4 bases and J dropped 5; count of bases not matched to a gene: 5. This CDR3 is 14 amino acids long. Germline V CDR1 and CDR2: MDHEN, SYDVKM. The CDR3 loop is CASSSTGGRTEAFF. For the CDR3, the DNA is TGTGCCAGCAGTTCGACAGGGGGGAGAACTGAAGCTTTCTTT.

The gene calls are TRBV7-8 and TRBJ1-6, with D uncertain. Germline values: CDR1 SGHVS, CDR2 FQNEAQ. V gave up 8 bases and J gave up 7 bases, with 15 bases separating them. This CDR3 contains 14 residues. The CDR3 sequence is CASSQEGWNSPLHF. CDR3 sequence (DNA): TGTGCCAGCTCTCAGGAAGGGTGGAATTCACCCCTCCACTTT.

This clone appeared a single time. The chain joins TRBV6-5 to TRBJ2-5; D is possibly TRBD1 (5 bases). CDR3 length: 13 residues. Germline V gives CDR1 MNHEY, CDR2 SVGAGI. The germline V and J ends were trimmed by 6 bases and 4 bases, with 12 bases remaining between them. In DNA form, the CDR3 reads TGTGCCAGCAGAACTACAGGTACAGAGACCCAGTACTTC. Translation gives CASRTTGTETQYF.

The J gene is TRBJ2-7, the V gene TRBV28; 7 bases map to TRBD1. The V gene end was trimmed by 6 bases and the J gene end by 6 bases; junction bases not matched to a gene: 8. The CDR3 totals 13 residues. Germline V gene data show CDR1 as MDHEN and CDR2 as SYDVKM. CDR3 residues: CASRVTGVREQYF. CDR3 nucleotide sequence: TGTGCCAGCAGGGTCACAGGGGTTCGCGAGCAGTACTTC.

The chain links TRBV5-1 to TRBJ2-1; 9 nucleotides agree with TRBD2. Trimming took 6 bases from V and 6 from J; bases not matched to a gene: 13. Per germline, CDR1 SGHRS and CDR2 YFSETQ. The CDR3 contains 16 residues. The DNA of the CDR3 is TGCGCCAGCAAGGAGCTAGCGGGAAGGGGGGTCAATGAGCAGTTCTTC. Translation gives CASKELAGRGVNEQFF.